The clone carrying this TCR beta chain was counted once. CDR1 is SQVTM and CDR2 is ANQGSEA in the germline V gene. V dropped 6 bases and J dropped 7 bases, with 10 bases sitting between them. The CDR3 is 11 amino acids. The sample comes from a study of blood T cell repertoires in COVID-19. The assay was immunoSEQ multiplex PCR, and TCRdb's table has in-frame clones only and misses some. The sample holds some 270,000 clones, more than 75% seen once. Input material: peripheral blood. The TCR comes from a woman aged 55-70 years who had recovered from COVID-19. The chain links TRBV29-1 to TRBJ2-1; D not resolved. CDR3 bases: TGCAGCGTGAAGACATTTAATGAGCAGTTCTTC. Translated, it gives CSVKTFNEQFF.